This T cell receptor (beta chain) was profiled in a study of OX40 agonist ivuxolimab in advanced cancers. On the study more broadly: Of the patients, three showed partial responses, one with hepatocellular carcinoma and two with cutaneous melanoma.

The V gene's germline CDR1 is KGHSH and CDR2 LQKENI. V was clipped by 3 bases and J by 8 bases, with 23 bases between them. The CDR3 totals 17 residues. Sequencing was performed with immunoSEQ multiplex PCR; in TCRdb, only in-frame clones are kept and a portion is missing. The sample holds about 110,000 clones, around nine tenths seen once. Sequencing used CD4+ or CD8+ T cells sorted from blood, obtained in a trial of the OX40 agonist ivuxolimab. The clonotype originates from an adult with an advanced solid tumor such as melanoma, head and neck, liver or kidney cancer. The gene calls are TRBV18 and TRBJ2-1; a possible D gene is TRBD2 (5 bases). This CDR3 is CASSPRVAPAASHEQFF. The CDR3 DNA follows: TGTGCCAGCTCACCGAGGGTAGCGCCCGCCGCGTCCCATGAGCAGTTCTTC.